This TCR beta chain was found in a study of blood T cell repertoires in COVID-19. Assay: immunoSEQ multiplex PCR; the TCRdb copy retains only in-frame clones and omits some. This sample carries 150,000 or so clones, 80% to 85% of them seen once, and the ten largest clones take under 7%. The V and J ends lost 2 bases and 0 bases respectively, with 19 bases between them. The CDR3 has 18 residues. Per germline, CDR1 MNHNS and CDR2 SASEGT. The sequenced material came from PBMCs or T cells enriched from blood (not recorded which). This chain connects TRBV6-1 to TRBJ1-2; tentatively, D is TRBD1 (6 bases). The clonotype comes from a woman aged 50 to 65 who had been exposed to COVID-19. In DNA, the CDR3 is TGTGCCAGCAGTGAACCCCTCAATGACAGGCCTCCTAACTATGGCTACACCTTC. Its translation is CASSEPLNDRPPNYGYTF.